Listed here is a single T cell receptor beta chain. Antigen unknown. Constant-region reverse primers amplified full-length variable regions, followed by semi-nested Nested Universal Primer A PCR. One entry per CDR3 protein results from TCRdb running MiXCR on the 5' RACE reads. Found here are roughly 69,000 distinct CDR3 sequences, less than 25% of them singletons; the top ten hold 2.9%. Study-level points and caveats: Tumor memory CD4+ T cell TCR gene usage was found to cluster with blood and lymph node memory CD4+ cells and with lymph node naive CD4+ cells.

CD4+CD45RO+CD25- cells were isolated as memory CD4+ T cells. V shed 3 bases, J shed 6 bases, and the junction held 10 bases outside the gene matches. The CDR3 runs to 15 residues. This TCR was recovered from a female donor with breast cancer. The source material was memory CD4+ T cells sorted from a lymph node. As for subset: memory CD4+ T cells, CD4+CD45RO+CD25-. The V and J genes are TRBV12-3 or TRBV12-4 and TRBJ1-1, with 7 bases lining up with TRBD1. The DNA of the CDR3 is TGTGCCAGCAGTTTGCGGGGCAGGGGGGGAGCTGAAGCTTTCTTT. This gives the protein CASSLRGRGGAEAFF.